The TCR beta chain under discussion was sequenced for a study of identical twins (dated by TCRdb to the mid-2010s). A note on the overall study: To test whether fetal clonotypes persist, the study used deep sequencing on TCR alpha and beta repertoires from monozygotic twins, unrelated adults of various ages, and cord blood. Replicate twin experiments were performed at different times using different library preparation protocols to rule out contamination.

Between the V and J ends, shortened by 5 bases and 4 bases respectively, the junction contains 14 bases. As encoded in the germline V gene, CDR1 is SGHDN while CDR2 is FVKESK. From its cysteine to its phenylalanine, the CDR3 spans 14 amino acids. The read is trimmed to its CDR3 DNA, 42 bases read in frame from base 1. Library construction relied on 5' RACE. TCRdb records Illumina HiSeq 2000 as the sequencer. A universal primer binding site was added through template switching, and the final cDNA carried a unique molecular identifier so that TCR cDNA molecules could be counted accurately. First-strand cDNA for TCR alpha and beta chains was synthesized from specific primers in the conserved constant-segment region. To control for contamination, each cDNA library was double barcoded with a SMART-Mk sample barcode plus Illumina barcodes. TruSeq adapter sequences and Illumina sample barcodes were added in two successive PCR steps. The Illumina HiSeq platform was used with custom primers to sequence TCR alpha and beta cDNA libraries. For the original study's pipeline: MiGEC processed the raw reads to extract unique molecular identifiers, while MiXCR was used to determine the CDR3 positions. For each individual, recombination models were inferred using an EM algorithm with the repgenHMM and IGoR tools. Shared clonotypes were analyzed with the tcR package in R, and sharing was normalized by the product of cloneset sizes. Out-of-frame nonproductive sequences were analyzed to study raw recombination free of thymic and clonal selection effects. TCRdb took the public reads, trimmed them with fastp at Q25, ran MiXCR for clone calling and kept in-frame beta chains. CDR3 protein duplicates are merged, each entry listing the most common genes and DNA. TCRdb assigned the V and J calls; the authors' analysis was not used. The sample contains around 670,000 distinct CDR3 sequences, around 6.1% of them found a single time. The top ten clones comprise 1.5% to 2% of the sample.

Only healthy Caucasian donors were included. Three unrelated non-twin adults were additionally sequenced: a male aged 18 to 29, a male aged 50 to 60 and a female aged 50 to 60. Miltenyi CD45RO+ enrichment and human naive T-cell isolation kits were used to isolate memory (CD45RO+) and naive T cells from PBMC. In the case of this clonotype: Its target antigen remains unknown. Base-call qualities are not available, and no considerably larger clone is one nucleotide away.

Overall study results and their limits: In monozygotic twins, recombination models systematically underestimated out-of-frame TCR alpha sharing, but the models matched the sharing seen between unrelated individuals. Out-of-frame TCR alpha sequences shared between twins showed an excess of low generation-probability sequences compared with coincidental sharing between unrelated individuals. Abundant cord blood beta clonotypes had fewer insertions, young adult naive repertoires showed a similar but weaker trend, and memory repertoires showed no such trend. Because the same donors could not be followed over many years, the conclusions relied on cross-sectional statistical analysis. Excess twin sharing in beta out-of-frame sequences was weaker because fewer shared sequences lowered the signal-to-noise ratio. Zero-insertion analyses could be partly confounded by invariant T cells such as MAIT and iNKT, although diverse VJ usage argued against such confounding for most clonotypes.

Input material: naive T cells sorted from blood. The cell subset or site label corresponds to: cells isolated with a human naive T-cell isolation kit. Rearrangement joined TRBV14 to TRBJ2-5, with the D gene uncertain. This TCR came from a man aged 18-30 years in good health. The DNA is as follows: TGTGCCAGCAGCTACTCCGGAAGGTTAGAGACCCAGTACTTC. Its protein reads: CASSYSGRLETQYF.